The 24 T cell receptor beta chains listed next were all sequenced from one sample in a study of graft-versus-host responses after intestinal transplantation. These receptors have no identified antigens. Libraries were prepared by immunoSEQ multiplex PCR; TCRdb keeps only in-frame clonotypes and omits some of them. The sample shows 85,000 to 100,000 clones, 75% to 95% of them seen only once. Source: unstimulated CD4+ T cells sorted from spleen or lymph node cells, taken before transplant. The receptors here all came from a human donor who was the organ donor for an intestinal transplant.

CDR3 in amino acids: CAISPRGTENYGYTF. The DNA for the CDR3 is TGTGCCATCAGCCCCCGGGGGACGGAGAACTATGGCTACACCTTC. The rearrangement links TRBV10-3 to TRBJ1-2; possible D gene TRBD1, 5 bases. The V and J ends lost 6 bases and 2 bases respectively, with 16 bases between them. Looked up from germline, CDR1 is ENHRY and CDR2 is SYGVKD. The CDR3 is made up of 15 amino acids.

The rearrangement uses TRBV9 and TRBJ2-5; D ambiguous. With 3 bases removed from V and 5 bases from J, the gap between germline ends came to 20 bases. Germline loops: CDR1 SGDLS, CDR2 YYNGEE. The length of the CDR3 is 16 residues. CDR3 protein: CASSAPIGSYSETQYF. The CDR3 nucleotides are TGTGCCAGCAGCGCGCCAATCGGGTCATACTCGGAGACCCAGTACTTC.

This chain connects TRBV7-5 to TRBJ2-1; the table's D call, TRBD2, has no DNA check behind it. TRBV7-5 is a documented pseudogene. The CDR3 runs to 23 residues. CDR3 region: CARSLAGTRTSGREITSYNEQFF. CDR3 in DNA: TGTGCCAGAAGCTTAGCCGGCACCAGGACTAGCGGGAGAGAAATTACCTCCTACAATGAGCAGTTCTTC.

V gene TRBV30 combines with J gene TRBJ2-3; D gene unclear. Germline assignment: CDR1 GTSNPN and CDR2 SVGIG (reference sequence). This CDR3 is 14 amino acids long. V lost 1 base to trimming and J lost 2 bases, with 10 bases between them. CDR3 nucleotides: TGTGCCTGGAGTGCAAACTACCACACAGATACGCAGTATTTT. Translated, it gives CAWSANYHTDTQYF.

This rearrangement joins TRBV18 to TRBJ1-5; 8 nucleotides align to TRBD1. The CDR3 length is 14 residues. Trimming took 4 bases from V and 7 from J; bases not matched to a gene: 6. Germline lookup yields CDR1 KGHSH and CDR2 LQKENI. This CDR3 is CASSRDRGQQPQHF. The CDR3 coding sequence is TGTGCCAGCTCACGCGACAGGGGTCAGCAGCCCCAGCATTTT. The full variable domain, completed using reference TRBV18 and TRBJ1-5, is NAGVMQNPRHLVRRRGQEARLRCSPMKGHSHVYWYRQLPEEGLKFMVYLQKENIIDESGMPKERFSAEFPKEGPSILRIQQVVRGDSAAYFCASSRDRGQQPQHFGDGTRLSIL.

The chain couples TRBV6-5 to TRBJ1-2; unclear D gene. Germline assignment: CDR1 MNHEY and CDR2 SVGAGI. CDR3 length equals 12 residues. Trimming removed 6 bases from V and 4 bases from J, with 9 bases in between. The CDR3 DNA reads TGTGCCAGCAGGGCTCAGTTCTATGGCTACACCTTC. Residues: CASRAQFYGYTF.

The chain couples TRBV29-1 to TRBJ1-2, with 10 bases lining up with TRBD1. Germline CDR1 is SQVTM and CDR2 is ANQGSEA. Trimming took 1 base from V and 0 from J; bases not matched to a gene: 11. This CDR3 comprises 18 residues. The CDR3 coding sequence is TGCAGCGTTGAAGGGACGAGACAGGGGGCGGTTGCTAACTATGGCTACACCTTC. Its protein product is CSVEGTRQGAVANYGYTF. Together with reference TRBV29-1 and TRBJ1-2, the CDR3 gives the full variable domain: SAVISQKPSRDICQRGTSLTIQCQVDSQVTMMFWYRQQPGQSLTLIATANQGSEATYESGFVIDKFPISRPNLTFSTLTVSNMSPEDSSIYLCSVEGTRQGAVANYGYTFGSGTRLTVV.

V gene TRBV7-9 combines with J gene TRBJ2-2, with 7 bases identical to TRBD2. CDR1 SEHNR and CDR2 FQNEAQ come from the germline V gene (reference sequence). The CDR3 spans 15 residues. Trimming took 10 bases from V and 6 from J; bases not matched to a gene: 14. The CDR3 DNA sequence: TGTGCCATGGAAGGACTAGATTTTCCCGCCGGGGAGCTGTTTTTT. This gives the protein CAMEGLDFPAGELFF.

The V call is TRBV7-7, the J call TRBJ2-3, with 7 bases lining up with TRBD2. The V gene's germline CDR1 is SSHAT and CDR2 FNYEAQ (reference sequence). The CDR3 consists of 17 residues. CDR3 DNA: TGTGCTAGGGGCCCTACAGATGCGGGAGTTGGGAGCGATACGCAGTATTTT. This codes for CARGPTDAGVGSDTQYF.

CDR3 protein: CASSIPMEWTGDYGYTF. The CDR3 DNA reads as TGTGCCAGTAGTATCCCCATGGAGTGGACAGGGGATTATGGCTACACCTTC. The chain links TRBV19 to TRBJ1-2; 9 positions match TRBD1. Germline lookup yields CDR1 LNHDA and CDR2 SQIVND (reference sequence). This CDR3 is built from 17 residues. J gave up 5 bases and V 3 bases, and 13 bases lay outside the gene matches.

V gene TRBV4-2 combines with J gene TRBJ2-3, with D perhaps TRBD1 (6 bases). The germline V and J ends were trimmed by 3 bases and 0 bases, with 22 bases remaining between them. The CDR3 has 19 residues. Germline V gene data show CDR1 as LGHNA and CDR2 as YNFKEQ. The CDR3 DNA reads TGTGCCAGCAGCCACCGCTATCTTCAGGGGAAAGCTAGCACAGATACGCAGTATTTT. The encoded protein is CASSHRYLQGKASTDTQYF.

This chain links TRBV15 with TRBJ1-1; D not resolved. V was cut by 0 bases and J by 0 bases, with 8 bases left in between. From germline, CDR1 is LNHNV and CDR2 YYDKDF (reference sequence). The CDR3 runs 15 residues. CDR3 coding DNA: TGTGCCACCAGCAGAGATCGGTTCATGAACACTGAAGCTTTCTTT. As protein: CATSRDRFMNTEAFF.

The V gene is TRBV25-1, the J gene TRBJ1-1; TRBD1 might be the D (5 bases). The CDR3 loop spans 14 amino acids. In germline, CDR1 is MGHDK, CDR2 SYGVNS. V was clipped by 2 bases and J by 4 bases, with 11 bases between them. CDR3 residues: CASSEGGKGTEAFF. The CDR3 DNA reads as TGTGCCAGCAGTGAAGGGGGGAAAGGCACTGAAGCTTTCTTT.

A single count supports this clone. V is TRBV18 and J is TRBJ2-7, with unresolved D. The ends were cut back, 3 bases at V and 4 bases at J, with 7 bases in the middle. Germline loops: CDR1 KGHSH, CDR2 LQKENI. There are 12 residues in the CDR3. The CDR3 DNA reads as TGTGCCAGCTCACCCGATCAGTACGAGCAGTACTTC. It translates to CASSPDQYEQYF.

The chain employs TRBV10-1 and TRBJ2-5; perhaps TRBD1 as D (5 bases). Germline CDR1 reads WNHNN; CDR2 reads SYGVQD (reference sequence). CDR3 length: 14 residues. V was trimmed by 3 bases and J by 5 bases, leaving 13 bases between them. The CDR3 sequence is CASSESGMMETQYF. The CDR3, as DNA: TGCGCCAGCAGTGAATCAGGGATGATGGAGACCCAGTACTTC.

This chain uses TRBV2 with TRBJ2-1; possible D gene TRBD2, 6 bases. Germline V gives CDR1 SNHLY, CDR2 FYNNEI. V was clipped by 6 bases and J by 6 bases, with 15 bases between them. This CDR3 is built from 14 residues. The CDR3 DNA sequence: TGTGCCAGCAGGTGGGACGGGGGACTCAATGAGCAGTTCTTC. This sequence encodes CASRWDGGLNEQFF. Full variable domain (remainder filled in from reference TRBV2 and TRBJ2-1): EPEVTQTPSHQVTQMGQEVILRCVPISNHLYFYWYRQILGQKVEFLVSFYNNEISEKSEIFDDQFSVERPDGSNFTLKIRSTKLEDSAMYFCASRWDGGLNEQFFGPGTRLTVL.

This clone was found once. V gene TRBV10-3 combines with J gene TRBJ2-7, with D possibly matching TRBD2 (6 bases). The germline CDR1 and CDR2 sequences are ENHRY and SYGVKD. Trimming removed 5 bases at V and 2 bases at J, with 13 bases between. CDR3 size: 14 residues. For the CDR3, the DNA is TGTGCCATCAGTCCCCTAGCGAATCCCTACGAGCAGTACTTC. Translating it yields CAISPLANPYEQYF.

This chain uses TRBV23-1 with TRBJ1-4, with 7 positions matching TRBD1. TRBV23-1 is an ORF; its function is uncertain. V lost 2 bases and J lost 6; bases outside the gene matches: 9. The CDR3 sequence is 16 residues long. CDR3 protein: CASSQRRDSEDEKLFF. The CDR3 DNA reads as TGCGCCAGCAGTCAACGCCGGGACAGCGAGGATGAAAAACTGTTTTTT.

This clone was picked up one time. The chain recombines TRBV19 with TRBJ1-5; TRBD1 matches 7 bases. The CDR3 consists of 17 residues. The germline V gene encodes CDR1 LNHDA and CDR2 SQIVND (reference sequence). Trimming at V came to 5 bases and at J to 2 bases, leaving 12 bases not matched to a gene. The CDR3 DNA reads as TGTGCCAGTAGTCGGTGGACAGGCGGGTTAGGCAATCAGCCCCAGCATTTT. It is translated as CASSRWTGGLGNQPQHF.

This chain connects TRBV9 to TRBJ2-1, with TRBD1 as a possible D gene (6 bases). Germline-derived CDR1 and CDR2 are SGDLS and YYNGEE. This CDR3 region has 17 residues. The germline V and J ends were trimmed by 0 bases and 2 bases, with 15 bases remaining between them. CDR3 in amino acids: CASSVGPAGEAYNEQFF. For the CDR3, the DNA is TGTGCCAGCAGCGTAGGCCCGGCAGGGGAAGCCTACAATGAGCAGTTCTTC.

This chain uses TRBV11-3 with TRBJ2-7; D ambiguous. Germline CDR1 is SGHNT and CDR2 is YENEEA. The ends were cut back, 1 base at V and 3 bases at J, with 16 bases in the middle. The CDR3 sequence is 16 residues long. CDR3 sequence: CASSLVSFRRNYEQYF. Here the CDR3 DNA reads TGTGCCAGCAGCTTAGTTTCGTTTCGGCGGAACTACGAGCAGTACTTC.

The V and J genes are TRBV6-5 and TRBJ2-1; TRBD2 matches 10 bases. Germline CDR1 and CDR2: MNHEY and SVGAGI. The length of the CDR3 is 16 residues. V dropped 0 bases and J dropped 13; count of bases not matched to a gene: 12. This chain's CDR3 is CASSYSRLAGAKEQFF. In nucleotides, the CDR3 is TGTGCCAGCAGTTACTCTCGTCTAGCGGGAGCCAAAGAACAGTTCTTC.

The chain uses TRBV18 and TRBJ2-7; D unresolved. Per germline, CDR1 KGHSH and CDR2 LQKENI. Trimming pared 4 bases from V and 2 bases from J, leaving 6 bases between. The CDR3 covers 12 residues. CDR3 sequence (DNA): TGTGCCAGCTCACTTCTACCCTACGAGCAGTACTTC. As protein: CASSLLPYEQYF.

V and J are TRBV7-3 and TRBJ2-6, with no clear D. Germline-derived CDR1 and CDR2 are SGHTA and FQGTGA. V lost 1 base to trimming and J lost 0 bases, with 16 bases between them. This CDR3 is 19 amino acids long. The CDR3 nucleotides read TGTGCCAGCAGCTTAATCGCTCCTCCCCTCGGCTCTGGGGCCAACGTCCTGACTTTC. As protein: CASSLIAPPLGSGANVLTF.